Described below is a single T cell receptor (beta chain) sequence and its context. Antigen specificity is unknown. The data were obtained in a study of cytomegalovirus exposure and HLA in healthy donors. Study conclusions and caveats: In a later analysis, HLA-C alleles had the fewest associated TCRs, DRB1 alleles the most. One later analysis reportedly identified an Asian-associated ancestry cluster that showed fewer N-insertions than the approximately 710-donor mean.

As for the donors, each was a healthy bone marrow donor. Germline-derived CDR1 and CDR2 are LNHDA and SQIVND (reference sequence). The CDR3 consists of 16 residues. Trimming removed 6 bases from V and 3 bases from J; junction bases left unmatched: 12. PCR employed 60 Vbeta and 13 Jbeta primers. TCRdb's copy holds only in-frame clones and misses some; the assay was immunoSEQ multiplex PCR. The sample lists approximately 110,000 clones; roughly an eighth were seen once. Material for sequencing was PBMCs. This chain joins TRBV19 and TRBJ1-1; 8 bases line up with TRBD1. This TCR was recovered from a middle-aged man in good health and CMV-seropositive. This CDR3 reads CASRRRQGLGDTEAFF. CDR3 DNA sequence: TGTGCCAGTAGAAGGAGACAGGGGCTTGGGGACACTGAAGCTTTCTTT.